The 18 T cell receptor beta chains below were found in one sample sequenced in a study of blood T cell repertoires in COVID-19. TCRdb keeps only in-frame clones here, not all; method: immunoSEQ multiplex PCR. The sample has roughly 95,000 clones; approximately 80% are singletons. Sequenced material: peripheral blood. Receptors originate from a human donor in a cohort sampled during active COVID-19.

This clone was observed a handful of times. CDR3 nucleotide sequence: TGCGCCAGCAGCTCCCGACTGAATACGCAGTATTTT. Its protein product is CASSSRLNTQYF. V gene TRBV4-1 combines with J gene TRBJ2-3; D remains unclear. Germline V CDR1 and CDR2: MGHRA, YSYEKL. Trimming pared 5 bases from V and 7 bases from J, leaving 10 bases between. The CDR3 runs to 12 residues.

The genes are TRBV7-8 and TRBJ2-7; 7 bases line up with TRBD1. The CDR3 is made up of 15 amino acids. J gave up 0 bases and V 5 bases, and 7 bases lay outside the gene matches. CDR1 is SGHVS and CDR2 is FQNEAQ in the germline V gene. Here the CDR3 DNA reads TGTGCCAGCAGCAAAGGACAGGCGAGCTCCTACGAGCAGTACTTC. This sequence encodes CASSKGQASSYEQYF.

The chain employs TRBV6-2 or TRBV6-3 and TRBJ1-2; D unclear. The CDR3 is 14 amino acids. The V and J ends lost 2 bases and 8 bases respectively, with 15 bases between them. The germline V gene has CDR1 MNHEY and CDR2 SVGEGT. The CDR3 region is CASSYLAGAKGYTF. The CDR3 DNA sequence: TGTGCCAGCAGTTACCTTGCAGGCGCTAAGGGCTACACCTTC.

This sequence joins TRBV9 and TRBJ2-7; unclear D gene. Germline values: CDR1 SGDLS, CDR2 YYNGEE. V gave up 2 bases and J gave up 0 bases, with 9 bases separating them. CDR3 length: 14 amino acids. CDR3 sequence reads: CASSVDPDSYEQYF. In DNA, the CDR3 is TGTGCCAGCAGCGTTGATCCAGACTCCTACGAGCAGTACTTC.

This clone has a single count. The rearrangement uses TRBV5-1 and TRBJ1-2; D might be TRBD1 (6 bases). The germline V and J ends were trimmed by 3 bases and 5 bases, with 14 bases remaining between them. Germline values: CDR1 SGHRS, CDR2 YFSETQ. CDR3 length equals 14 residues. The CDR3 sequence: CASSSSSGEYGYTF. CDR3 bases: TGCGCCAGCAGCTCTAGTTCAGGGGAATATGGCTACACCTTC.

This chain connects TRBV11-2 to TRBJ1-1; D is undetermined. Germline lookup yields CDR1 SGHAT and CDR2 FQNNGV. V lost 0 bases, J lost 3 bases, and 8 bases lay in between. The CDR3 has 14 residues. The CDR3 here is CASSLDHTYTEAFF. In DNA, the CDR3 is TGTGCCAGCAGCTTAGATCACACGTACACTGAAGCTTTCTTT. Together with reference TRBV11-2 and TRBJ1-1, the CDR3 gives the full variable domain: EAGVAQSPRYKIIEKRQSVAFWCNPISGHATLYWYQQILGQGPKLLIQFQNNGVVDDSQLPKDRFSAERLKGVDSTLKIQPAKLEDSAVYLCASSLDHTYTEAFFGQGTRLTVV.

The rearrangement uses TRBV6-5 and TRBJ2-1, with 7 nucleotides matching TRBD2. V lost 6 bases, J lost 7 bases, and 6 bases stayed unmatched. Looked up from germline, CDR1 is MNHEY and CDR2 is SVGAGI. The CDR3 is made up of 13 amino acids. In nucleotides, the CDR3 is TGTGCCAGCAGCCTACTAGCGCGGAATGAGCAGTTCTTC. It specifies CASSLLARNEQFF.

CDR3 amino acids: CASKASGGGGQPQHF. The DNA of the CDR3 is TGTGCCAGCAAAGCCTCGGGGGGGGGCGGGCAGCCCCAGCATTTT. This sequence joins TRBV19 and TRBJ1-5; weak D call: TRBD1 (6 bases). The CDR3 totals 15 residues. CDR1 LNHDA and CDR2 SQIVND come from the germline V gene (reference sequence). Trimming cost V 9 bases and J 7 bases, with 22 bases left between them.

The chain carries TRBV19 and TRBJ2-3, with 8 bases aligning to TRBD2. This CDR3 comprises 13 residues. The trim removed 4 bases at V and 6 bases at J, leaving 3 bases unmatched. The germline V gene has CDR1 LNHDA and CDR2 SQIVND (reference sequence). CDR3: CASSSRLADTQYF. The DNA for the CDR3 is TGTGCCAGTAGTAGCAGACTAGCGGATACGCAGTATTTT.

The chain is built from TRBV11-2 and TRBJ1-2; 7 bases are a match to TRBD1. This CDR3 region has 15 residues. Per the germline V gene, CDR1 is SGHAT and CDR2 is FQNNGV. The V and J ends lost 0 bases and 4 bases, in that order; junction bases with no gene match: 5. In DNA, the CDR3 is TGTGCCAGCAGCTTAGAAGGGGGCGTATCCTATGGCTACACCTTC. This encodes CASSLEGGVSYGYTF.

The chain carries TRBV3-1 (or the pseudogene TRBV3-2) and TRBJ2-1, with D perhaps TRBD2 (6 bases). Germline V lookup: CDR1 LGHDT, CDR2 YNNKEL (reference sequence). V was cut by 4 bases and J by 7 bases, with 17 bases left in between. This CDR3 has 15 residues. As DNA, the CDR3 is TGTGCCAGCAGCCCCCGTGATAGCGGCCCAAATGAGCAGTTCTTC. Protein product: CASSPRDSGPNEQFF.

This sequence joins TRBV21-1 and TRBJ2-1; the D call in the table, TRBD2, was not verified against the DNA. TRBV21-1 constitutes a pseudogene. The length of the CDR3 is 15 residues. DNA of the CDR3: TGTGCCAGCAGCACGGGACTAGCGGTTCACAATGAGCAGTTCTTC. Its protein is CASSTGLAVHNEQFF.

J is TRBJ2-3 and V is TRBV7-9; 9 bases line up with TRBD1. V lost 5 bases and J lost 2; bases outside the gene matches: 8. This CDR3 comprises 16 residues. Germline V gene sequence: CDR1 SEHNR, CDR2 FQNEAQ (reference sequence). The CDR3 protein is CASSQRTGVNTDTQYF. DNA for the CDR3: TGTGCCAGCAGCCAACGGACAGGGGTTAACACAGATACGCAGTATTTT.

The chain has TRBV19 and TRBJ2-4; 7 bases are a match to TRBD1. The germline gives CDR1 LNHDA, CDR2 SQIVND (reference sequence). V gave up 6 bases and J gave up 9 bases; unmatched junction bases: 5. This CDR3 comprises 12 residues. The CDR3, as DNA: TGTGCCAGTAGCCAGGACAGGTCCATTCAGTACTTC. Translation gives CASSQDRSIQYF.

The V call is TRBV12-3 or TRBV12-4, the J call TRBJ1-2; the D is unclear. V dropped 3 bases and J dropped 2 bases, with 7 bases sitting between them. The CDR3 is 13 amino acids. The CDR3 bases are TGTGCCAGCAGTTTGTGGGAGAACTATGGCTACACCTTC. The encoded protein is CASSLWENYGYTF.

The table lists this clone with a few counts. V usage is TRBV12-3 or TRBV12-4 and J usage is TRBJ1-1; tentatively, D is TRBD1 (5 bases). The V gene lost 2 bases and the J gene lost 6 bases, with 10 bases spanning the gap. The CDR3 contains 13 residues. The CDR3 loop reads CASSLQGRAEAFF. The CDR3 DNA is TGTGCCAGCAGTTTACAAGGCAGGGCTGAAGCTTTCTTT.

This clone has just one count. The chain employs TRBV7-2 and TRBJ2-1, with a tentative D call TRBD2 (5 bases). The germline CDR1 and CDR2 sequences are SGHTA and FQGNSA. With 5 bases removed from V and 6 bases from J, the gap between germline ends came to 14 bases. This CDR3 spans 14 amino acids. CDR3 nucleotides: TGTGCCAGCAGCCCCGGGGTAGCCGTCAATGAGCAGTTCTTC. Translation gives CASSPGVAVNEQFF.

This chain links TRBV19 with TRBJ2-2, with 11 bases matching TRBD1. The CDR3 has 15 residues. With V trimmed by 2 bases and J by 7 bases, 3 bases remained unmatched. The germline V gene has CDR1 LNHDA and CDR2 SQIVND (reference sequence). Here the CDR3 DNA reads TGTGCCAGTAGTATAAGGGACAGGGGGATCGGGGAGCTGTTTTTT. Residues: CASSIRDRGIGELFF. The whole variable domain, remainder taken from reference TRBV19 and TRBJ2-2, is DGGITQSPKYLFRKEGQNVTLSCEQNLNHDAMYWYRQDPGQGLRLIYYSQIVNDFQKGDIAEGYSVSREKKESFPLTVTSAQKNPTAFYLCASSIRDRGIGELFFGEGSRLTVL.